A single sample is the source of the 16 T cell receptor beta chains below, sequenced in a study of T cell repertoires in cytomegalovirus infection. TCRdb recomputed calls from the reads with MiXCR, one row per CDR3 protein. The sample consists of around 440,000 distinct CDR3 sequences, about 11% of them appearing once. Sequenced material: PBMCs. The source of these receptors is a human donor in good health (CMV status not recorded). Some clones in this sample may be carry-over from other donors' samples.

The chain links TRBV7-3 to TRBJ2-5; D perhaps matches TRBD2 (6 bases). V lost 1 base and J 7 bases, leaving 10 bases between the germline ends. There are 13 residues in the CDR3. Germline CDR1 SGHTA, CDR2 FQGTGA. The DNA for the CDR3 is TGTGCCAGCAGCTTAAAGCAGGGAGGGACCCAGTACTTC. Translated, it gives CASSLKQGGTQYF.

This clonotype was detected many times. CDR3 residues: CSARATRGVLRNTEAFF. CDR3 in DNA: TGCAGTGCTAGAGCAACCCGAGGGGTCTTAAGGAACACTGAAGCTTTCTTT. The chain links TRBV20-1 to TRBJ1-1, with D perhaps matching TRBD1 (5 bases). V lost 1 base and J 1 base, leaving 19 bases between the germline ends. This CDR3 is 17 amino acids long. Germline V gene lookup returns CDR1 DFQATT and CDR2 SNEGSKA (reference sequence).

This clonotype was seen ten or more times. The chain joins TRBV7-2 to TRBJ2-1; possibly TRBD2 for D (6 bases). This CDR3 contains 12 residues. Germline CDR1 reads SGHTA; CDR2 reads FQGNSA. The CDR3 spells CAAGTLLMEQFF. The CDR3 bases are TGTGCAGCCGGGACTCTCCTAATGGAGCAGTTCTTC.

V gene TRBV6-6 combines with J gene TRBJ2-3; no firm D call. Germline values: CDR1 MNHNY, CDR2 SVGAGI (reference sequence). The V gene lost 6 bases and the J gene lost 0 bases, with 10 bases spanning the gap. The CDR3 consists of 14 residues. For the CDR3, the DNA is TGTGCCAGCAGAAGGGTGGGAAGCACAGATACGCAGTATTTT. This gives the protein CASRRVGSTDTQYF.

This clonotype was recorded many times. V usage is TRBV24-1 and J usage is TRBJ2-1, with TRBD2 matching 7 bases. The CDR3 contains 17 residues. The V and J ends lost 5 bases and 2 bases, in that order; junction bases with no gene match: 11. Germline V gene data show CDR1 as KGHDR and CDR2 as SFDVKD. As DNA, the CDR3 is TGTGCCACCAGTGGGGGAAAGCGGGATGGGGCCTACAATGAGCAGTTCTTC. This codes for CATSGGKRDGAYNEQFF.

This clonotype was counted at least ten times. This chain joins TRBV19 and TRBJ1-1; 8 nucleotides agree with TRBD1. CDR3 length: 15 amino acids. Germline trimming cut 5 bases from V and 0 bases from J; bases unmatched to any gene: 5. Germline V gene sequence: CDR1 LNHDA, CDR2 SQIVND (reference sequence). The CDR3 sequence: CASSADRVVNTEAFF. The CDR3 nucleotides read TGTGCCAGTAGTGCGGACAGGGTCGTGAACACTGAAGCTTTCTTT.

The J gene is TRBJ2-3, the V gene TRBV20-1; the D gene is possibly TRBD1 (6 bases). The CDR3 extends over 14 amino acids. V lost 6 bases, J lost 2 bases, and 15 bases lay in between. The germline gives CDR1 DFQATT, CDR2 SNEGSKA (reference sequence). The DNA for the CDR3 is TGCAGTGCCATCCGACAGGAGTACACAGATACGCAGTATTTT. Translating it yields CSAIRQEYTDTQYF.

This clonotype was seen a handful of times. The rearrangement links TRBV20-1 to TRBJ2-7; D may be TRBD1 (6 bases). The CDR3 extends over 14 amino acids. From germline, CDR1 is DFQATT and CDR2 SNEGSKA (reference sequence). Between the trimmed V and J ends, which lost 3 bases and 4 bases, there was a span of 16 bases. CDR3 DNA: TGCAGTGCTAGCGGGGCCAGGGGTCGGTACGAGCAGTACTTC. Protein: CSASGARGRYEQYF.

This clonotype appeared many times. The chain is built from TRBV28 and TRBJ2-2; TRBD1 matches at 9 bases. V lost 8 bases, J lost 1 base, and 11 bases stayed unmatched. Germline-derived CDR1 and CDR2 are MDHEN and SYDVKM. The CDR3 spans 17 residues. CDR3 loop: CASGGQGGARNTGELFF. CDR3 coding DNA: TGTGCCAGCGGGGGACAGGGAGGGGCAAGGAACACCGGGGAGCTGTTTTTT.

This clonotype was detected only a few times. V gene TRBV4-1 combines with J gene TRBJ1-6; D gene ambiguous. V lost 2 bases to trimming and J lost 10 bases, with 6 bases between them. The CDR3 contains 12 residues. Germline loops: CDR1 MGHRA, CDR2 YSYEKL. The CDR3 region has the DNA TGCGCCAGCAGCCAACTCCGGTCACCCCTCCACTTT. Translating it yields CASSQLRSPLHF.

The V gene is TRBV20-1, the J gene TRBJ2-3; 7 bases align to TRBD1. Germline V CDR1 and CDR2: DFQATT, SNEGSKA (reference sequence). With V trimmed by 1 base and J by 6 bases, 4 bases remained unmatched. The length of the CDR3 is 13 residues. The CDR3 loop reads CSARVTGLDTQYF. CDR3 nucleotide sequence: TGCAGTGCTAGAGTGACAGGGTTGGATACGCAGTATTTT.

In its sample, this clonotype was seen many times. This chain links TRBV10-3 with TRBJ2-2; TRBD2 agrees at 10 bases. Germline assignment: CDR1 ENHRY and CDR2 SYGVKD. The CDR3 totals 15 residues. Losses at the gene ends were 6 bases for V and 7 bases for J; bases not matched to a gene: 8. The CDR3 DNA reads as TGTGCCATCAGACCGAGCGGGAGGGACGGCGGGGAGCTGTTTTTT. Translated: CAIRPSGRDGGELFF.

This clonotype has at least ten counts. The genes are TRBV7-9 and TRBJ2-7; D ambiguous. The CDR3 sequence is 13 residues long. V shed 5 bases and J shed 2 bases, with 10 bases lying between them. Germline CDR1 SEHNR, CDR2 FQNEAQ (reference sequence). CDR3 protein: CASSPTSPYEQYF. The CDR3 nucleotides are TGTGCCAGCAGCCCCACAAGCCCCTACGAGCAGTACTTC.

The V and J genes are TRBV19 and TRBJ2-1; D is uncertain. Trimming removed 10 bases at V and 4 bases at J, with 14 bases between. The CDR3 sequence is 13 residues long. Per the germline V gene, CDR1 is LNHDA and CDR2 is SQIVND (reference sequence). The CDR3 DNA sequence: TGTGCCACTTTGGGCTACTTGTACAATGAGCAGTTCTTC. This gives the protein CATLGYLYNEQFF.

This clonotype has at least ten counts. The chain joins TRBV29-1 to TRBJ2-7; 8 bases line up with TRBD2. Germline lookup yields CDR1 SQVTM and CDR2 ANQGSEA. The CDR3 covers 13 residues. J was trimmed by 2 bases and V by 6 bases; bases with no gene match: 6. The CDR3 loop reads CSVGSGITYEQYF. CDR3 coding DNA: TGCAGCGTAGGTAGCGGGATCACCTACGAGCAGTACTTC.

A few counts support this clonotype. This chain connects TRBV3-1 to TRBJ1-5; no reliable D call. V lost 3 bases and J lost 0, with 12 bases in between. Germline-derived CDR1 and CDR2 are LGHDT and YNNKEL (reference sequence). The CDR3 is 16 amino acids. CDR3 sequence: CASSQRPYGSNQPQHF. The DNA of the CDR3 is TGTGCCAGCAGCCAGAGACCCTACGGTAGCAATCAGCCCCAGCATTTT. The full variable domain, in which reference TRBV3-1 and TRBJ1-5 provide the parts outside the CDR3, is DTAVSQTPKYLVTQMGNDKSIKCEQNLGHDTMYWYKQDSKKFLKIMFSYNNKELIINETVPNRFSPKSPDKAHLNLHINSLELGDSAVYFCASSQRPYGSNQPQHFGDGTRLSIL.